Listed below are T cell receptor beta chains from one sample, sequenced in a study of T cell changes during pregnancy in multiple sclerosis. The method was immunoSEQ multiplex PCR; TCRdb's version includes in-frame clones alone and lacks a portion of them. The table shows more than 25,000 clones, with 91% occurring only once. The sequencing here drew on CD8+ T cells from peripheral blood mononuclear cells, taken in the second trimester of pregnancy. These receptor sequences come from a female donor in good health, enrolled as a control in a pregnancy study. CDR3s include the opening cysteine and the closing phenylalanine or tryptophan. A D gene is named only where the DNA matches it firmly. Rows give clone size only sometimes, using once, few, many, or a class for an expanded clone.

J gene: TRBJ2-3
V gene: TRBV4-3
D gene: .
clone size: .
CDR3 DNA: TGCGCCAGCAGCCAGCAAGGATCCGGGGTAGATACGCAGTATTTT
CDR3 protein: CASSQQGSGVDTQYF

J gene: TRBJ2-1
V gene: TRBV7-3
D gene: TRBD2
clone size: once
CDR3 DNA: TGTGCCAGCAGCTTCTCCGGGACTAGCTCCTACAATGAGCAGTTCTTC
CDR3 protein: CASSFSGTSSYNEQFF

J gene: TRBJ2-7
V gene: TRBV10-3
D gene: TRBD2
clone size: .
CDR3 DNA: TGTGCCATCAGTGAGCGTAGCGGGGGGCCCTACGAGCAGTACTTC
CDR3 protein: CAISERSGGPYEQYF

J gene: TRBJ2-3
V gene: TRBV4-2
D gene: TRBD2
clone size: few
CDR3 DNA: TGTGCCAGCAGCCAAGGACTAGCGGGGGGGCCTAGCACAGATACGCAGTATTTT
CDR3 protein: CASSQGLAGGPSTDTQYF

J gene: TRBJ2-1
V gene: TRBV5-4
D gene: .
clone size: .
CDR3 DNA: TGTGCCAGCAGCCCGGGGGTCGACTACAATGAGCAGTTCTTC
CDR3 protein: CASSPGVDYNEQFF

J gene: TRBJ2-7
V gene: TRBV7-9
D gene: .
clone size: .
CDR3 DNA: TGTGCCAGCAGCTTAGCAGTACAGTGGGACGAGCAGTACTTC
CDR3 protein: CASSLAVQWDEQYF

J gene: TRBJ2-7
V gene: TRBV7-9
D gene: .
clone size: .
CDR3 DNA: TGTGCCAGCAGCACAATTACAGGGAGGGGAGACGAGCAGTACTTC
CDR3 protein: CASSTITGRGDEQYF

J gene: TRBJ1-1
V gene: TRBV19
D gene: .
clone size: .
CDR3 DNA: TGTGCCAGCTCAACTTCCCTAACCGCCACTGAAGCTTTCTTT
CDR3 protein: CASSTSLTATEAFF

J gene: TRBJ2-7
V gene: TRBV9
D gene: .
clone size: .
CDR3 DNA: TGTGCCAGCAGCGGACCTAGCTCCTACGAGCAGTACTTC
CDR3 protein: CASSGPSSYEQYF

J gene: TRBJ2-7
V gene: TRBV4-3
D gene: TRBD1
clone size: .
CDR3 DNA: TGCGCCAGCAGCCCGGGACAGGGGGGCTACGAGCAGTACTTC
CDR3 protein: CASSPGQGGYEQYF

J gene: TRBJ2-7
V gene: TRBV4-3
D gene: .
clone size: .
CDR3 DNA: TGCGCCAGCAGCCAAGATTGGGGCCGAGGCTACGAGCAGTACTTC
CDR3 protein: CASSQDWGRGYEQYF

J gene: TRBJ1-6
V gene: TRBV7-6
D gene: .
clone size: .
CDR3 DNA: TGTGCCAGCAGCCCTGACTCCGTGTATAATTCACCCCTCCACTTT
CDR3 protein: CASSPDSVYNSPLHF

J gene: TRBJ2-2
V gene: TRBV7-3
D gene: .
clone size: .
CDR3 DNA: TGTGCCAGCAGCTTCGCCGGGGAGCTGTTTTTT
CDR3 protein: CASSFAGELFF

J gene: TRBJ2-5
V gene: TRBV2
D gene: .
clone size: .
CDR3 DNA: TGTGCCAGCAGTGACGAGTGGGGGGGGCGAGAGACCCAGTACTTC
CDR3 protein: CASSDEWGGRETQYF

J gene: TRBJ1-2
V gene: TRBV16
D gene: TRBD1
clone size: .
CDR3 DNA: TGTGCCAGCAGCCAATCTAAGACAGGGAATGGCTACACCTTC
CDR3 protein: CASSQSKTGNGYTF

J gene: TRBJ1-3
V gene: TRBV5-1
D gene: .
clone size: .
CDR3 DNA: TGCGCCAGCAGCCCCGATCTTGCAGGGGATGGAAACACCATATATTTT
CDR3 protein: CASSPDLAGDGNTIYF

J gene: TRBJ2-7
V gene: TRBV5-5
D gene: .
clone size: once
CDR3 DNA: TGTGCCAGCAGCTTGTTCCCCGTTCCGGGGGTACGAACCTACGAGCAGTACTTC
CDR3 protein: CASSLFPVPGVRTYEQYF

J gene: TRBJ2-4
V gene: TRBV6-1
D gene: .
clone size: .
CDR3 DNA: TGTGCCAGCAGTGATACTGCGGAAAACATTCAGTACTTC
CDR3 protein: CASSDTAENIQYF

J gene: TRBJ1-3
V gene: TRBV4-3
D gene: TRBD1
clone size: .
CDR3 DNA: TGCGCCAGCAGCCAGACCCTGCGACAGGGGGGCTCTGGAAACACCATATATTTT
CDR3 protein: CASSQTLRQGGSGNTIYF

J gene: TRBJ2-1
V gene: TRBV7-9
D gene: .
clone size: once
CDR3 DNA: TGTGCCAGCAGCGAGGACAACTTGGGTTACAATGAGCAGTTCTTC
CDR3 protein: CASSEDNLGYNEQFF

J gene: TRBJ1-1
V gene: TRBV30
D gene: .
clone size: .
CDR3 DNA: TGTGCCTGGAGGGGGGGGGCAGGCGACACTGAAGCTTTCTTT
CDR3 protein: CAWRGGAGDTEAFF

J gene: TRBJ2-6
V gene: TRBV6-1
D gene: .
clone size: .
CDR3 DNA: TGTGCCAGCAGTGAGGACTTATACCGGGCGGCCAACGTCCTGACTTTC
CDR3 protein: CASSEDLYRAANVLTF

J gene: TRBJ2-1
V gene: TRBV25-1
D gene: TRBD2
clone size: .
CDR3 DNA: TGTGCCAGCAGTGAATCCAGCGGGGGGGCCGGCCATGAGCAGTTCTTC
CDR3 protein: CASSESSGGAGHEQFF

J gene: TRBJ2-7
V gene: TRBV4-1
D gene: .
clone size: few
CDR3 DNA: TGCGCCAGCAGCCTGCAACAGGGTGCCGAGCAGTACTTC
CDR3 protein: CASSLQQGAEQYF

J gene: TRBJ1-1
V gene: TRBV19
D gene: .
clone size: .
CDR3 DNA: TGTGCCAGTAGTATCGGTCGCATTGAAGCTTTCTTT
CDR3 protein: CASSIGRIEAFF

J gene: TRBJ1-2
V gene: TRBV6-1
D gene: .
clone size: few
CDR3 DNA: TGTGCCAGCAGTGAAAGGCGGGATGGCTACACCTTC
CDR3 protein: CASSERRDGYTF

J gene: TRBJ2-7
V gene: TRBV9
D gene: TRBD1
clone size: .
CDR3 DNA: TGTGCCAGCAGCACGGGACAGGGGGTTACCTACGAGCAGTACTTC
CDR3 protein: CASSTGQGVTYEQYF

J gene: TRBJ1-1
V gene: TRBV15
D gene: .
clone size: .
CDR3 DNA: TGTGCCACCAGCCATCGTGGAGATGAAGCTTTCTTT
CDR3 protein: CATSHRGDEAFF

J gene: TRBJ1-2
V gene: TRBV29-1
D gene: .
clone size: .
CDR3 DNA: TGCAGCGTTGACAGCGTCTATGGCTACACCTTC
CDR3 protein: CSVDSVYGYTF

J gene: TRBJ1-1
V gene: TRBV5-1
D gene: TRBD1
clone size: .
CDR3 DNA: TGCGCCAGCAGCCCTAGGACAGGGGGTCTTAAAATGAACACTGAAGCTTTCTTT
CDR3 protein: CASSPRTGGLKMNTEAFF

J gene: TRBJ1-1
V gene: TRBV7-9
D gene: .
clone size: .
CDR3 DNA: TGTGCCAGCAGCTTACCTAGGACACCTAACACTGAAGCTTTCTTT
CDR3 protein: CASSLPRTPNTEAFF

J gene: TRBJ2-7
V gene: TRBV16
D gene: .
clone size: .
CDR3 DNA: TGTGCCAGCAGCCAAGGTTCCGGGGAAGAGCAGTACTTC
CDR3 protein: CASSQGSGEEQYF

J gene: TRBJ1-1
V gene: TRBV7-9
D gene: .
clone size: .
CDR3 DNA: TGTGCCAGCAGCTTCCCAGGTACCGAAGCTTTCTTT
CDR3 protein: CASSFPGTEAFF

J gene: TRBJ1-1
V gene: TRBV6-5
D gene: .
clone size: few
CDR3 DNA: TGTGCCAGCAGTTACCCTAACACTGAAGCTTTCTTT
CDR3 protein: CASSYPNTEAFF

J gene: TRBJ1-1
V gene: TRBV2
D gene: .
clone size: .
CDR3 DNA: TGTGCCAGCATCGAGGGCCCTGAGGCTTTCTTT
CDR3 protein: CASIEGPEAFF

J gene: TRBJ2-2
V gene: TRBV19
D gene: TRBD1
clone size: .
CDR3 DNA: TGTGCCAGTAGTTTTGGGACAGTGAACACCGGGGAGCTGTTTTTT
CDR3 protein: CASSFGTVNTGELFF

J gene: TRBJ2-6
V gene: TRBV5-1
D gene: .
clone size: .
CDR3 DNA: TGCGCCAGCAGCTTGGGAGGGTCTGGGGCCAACGTCCTGACTTTC
CDR3 protein: CASSLGGSGANVLTF

J gene: TRBJ1-2
V gene: TRBV9
D gene: .
clone size: .
CDR3 DNA: TGTGCCAGCAGCGTAGCAGCGGAGGGAGACTACTATGGCTACACCTTC
CDR3 protein: CASSVAAEGDYYGYTF

J gene: TRBJ2-7
V gene: TRBV6-5
D gene: .
clone size: few
CDR3 DNA: TGTGCCAGCAGTTCCAACATACTACAGGGCTACGAGCAGTACTTC
CDR3 protein: CASSSNILQGYEQYF

J gene: TRBJ1-2
V gene: TRBV25-1
D gene: .
clone size: .
CDR3 DNA: TGTGCCAGCAGTGAATTCCACAGGGCTGGCTACACCTTC
CDR3 protein: CASSEFHRAGYTF

J gene: TRBJ1-3
V gene: TRBV4-3
D gene: .
clone size: few
CDR3 DNA: TGCGCCAGCAGCCAAGATCGTGATAGCTCTGGAAACACCATATATTTT
CDR3 protein: CASSQDRDSSGNTIYF

J gene: TRBJ2-7
V gene: TRBV2
D gene: .
clone size: .
CDR3 DNA: TGTGCCAGCACGGCCTACGAGCAGTACTTC
CDR3 protein: CASTAYEQYF

J gene: TRBJ2-7
V gene: TRBV9
D gene: TRBD1
clone size: few
CDR3 DNA: TGTGCCAGCAGCGTAGGGGGACAGGGAGTCGAGCAGTACTTC
CDR3 protein: CASSVGGQGVEQYF

J gene: TRBJ1-2
V gene: TRBV30
D gene: TRBD1
clone size: .
CDR3 DNA: TGTGCCTGCCCGGGGACAGCTCATAACTATGGCTACACCTTC
CDR3 protein: CACPGTAHNYGYTF

J gene: TRBJ2-1
V gene: TRBV29-1
D gene: TRBD2
clone size: .
CDR3 DNA: TGCAGCGTTTTAGGACTAGCGAGCGGCTCGGAGTTCTTC
CDR3 protein: CSVLGLASGSEFF

J gene: TRBJ1-3
V gene: TRBV6-6
D gene: .
clone size: .
CDR3 DNA: TGTGCCAGCAGGAGCCTGGGCGGAAACACCATATATTTT
CDR3 protein: CASRSLGGNTIYF

J gene: TRBJ1-2
V gene: TRBV7-9
D gene: .
clone size: few
CDR3 DNA: TGTGCCAGCAGCGCTGTGGACACGACTTCTAACTATGGCTACACCTTC
CDR3 protein: CASSAVDTTSNYGYTF

J gene: TRBJ1-4
V gene: TRBV5-4
D gene: .
clone size: .
CDR3 DNA: TGTGCCAGCAGCATACGGACAGTAGGCACTAATGAAAAACTGTTTTTT
CDR3 protein: CASSIRTVGTNEKLFF

J gene: TRBJ1-2
V gene: TRBV4-3
D gene: .
clone size: .
CDR3 DNA: TGCGCCAGCAGCCAAGATCTGGAAGGGGTTTATAACTATGGCTACACCTTC
CDR3 protein: CASSQDLEGVYNYGYTF

J gene: TRBJ2-3
V gene: TRBV30
D gene: .
clone size: .
CDR3 DNA: TGTGCCTGGAGTGTACTTCCGACAGATACGCAGTATTTT
CDR3 protein: CAWSVLPTDTQYF

J gene: TRBJ2-1
V gene: TRBV21-1
D gene: .
clone size: .
CDR3 DNA: TGTGCCAGCAGCAAAAATGTACAGGGGGACTACAATGAGCAGTTCTTC
CDR3 protein: CASSKNVQGDYNEQFF

J gene: TRBJ1-2
V gene: TRBV5-6
D gene: TRBD1
clone size: .
CDR3 DNA: TGTGCCAGCAGCTTGGCACTGACAGGGGAATATGGCTACACCTTC
CDR3 protein: CASSLALTGEYGYTF

J gene: TRBJ1-4
V gene: TRBV7-2
D gene: .
clone size: .
CDR3 DNA: TGTGCCAGCAGCTTAGGTGGTGGGGGGGCTTTAGATGAAAAACTGTTTTTT
CDR3 protein: CASSLGGGGALDEKLFF

J gene: TRBJ1-5
V gene: TRBV9
D gene: .
clone size: .
CDR3 DNA: TGTGCCAGCAGCGCCGGTAGCAATCAGCCCCAGCATTTT
CDR3 protein: CASSAGSNQPQHF

J gene: TRBJ2-7
V gene: TRBV7-9
D gene: .
clone size: few
CDR3 DNA: TGTGCCAGCAGCTTTGGGCCGGGGGAGCAGTACTTC
CDR3 protein: CASSFGPGEQYF

J gene: TRBJ2-2
V gene: TRBV19
D gene: TRBD2
clone size: .
CDR3 DNA: TGTGCCAGTAGTATAAGAGCGGGGACCGGGGAGCTGTTTTTT
CDR3 protein: CASSIRAGTGELFF